The rows below give T cell receptor beta chains drawn from one sample of a study of blood T cell repertoires in COVID-19. Sequencing was performed with immunoSEQ multiplex PCR; in TCRdb, only in-frame clones are kept and a portion is missing. The table has about 270,000 clones, roughly 85% seen once. The sample taken for sequencing was peripheral blood. The origin of the receptors is a woman in her 70s with acute or convalescent COVID-19. CDR3s include the opening cysteine and the closing phenylalanine or tryptophan. D genes are given only for firm matches. For some rows the clone size is stated as once, few or many, or as a class when expanded; others skip it.

D	size	V	length	J	CDR3	DNA
-	-	TRBV18	14	TRBJ2-7	CASSPTSRGYEQYF	TGTGCCAGCTCCCCCACTAGCAGAGGCTACGAGCAGTACTTC
TRBD2	-	TRBV2	15	TRBJ2-1	CASKVVRGGYNEQFF	TGTGCCAGCAAGGTTGTTCGCGGGGGCTACAATGAGCAGTTCTTC
-	-	TRBV7-3	14	TRBJ2-3	CASSADPGGDTQYF	TGTGCCAGCAGCGCCGACCCCGGAGGTGATACGCAGTATTTT
-	-	TRBV19	15	TRBJ1-3	CASSSRQANRNTIYF	TGTGCCAGTAGTTCTCGACAGGCTAACCGAAACACCATATATTTT
-	-	TRBV3-1/TRBV3-2	14	TRBJ1-1	CASSQVQGNTEAFF	TGTGCCAGCAGCCAAGTTCAGGGCAACACTGAAGCTTTCTTT
TRBD1	-	TRBV12-3/TRBV12-4	12	TRBJ1-2	CASSFQGGPYTF	TGTGCCAGCAGTTTTCAGGGGGGCCCCTACACCTTC
-	once	TRBV11-2	14	TRBJ2-7	CASSLAGITYEQYF	TGTGCCAGCAGCTTAGCAGGGATTACCTACGAGCAGTACTTC
TRBD1	-	TRBV20-1	13	TRBJ1-1	CSASIQGGTEAFF	TGCAGTGCTAGTATCCAGGGGGGCACTGAAGCTTTCTTT
TRBD1	-	TRBV6-6	15	TRBJ1-2	CASSSPLGTGDGYTF	TGTGCCAGCAGTTCCCCCCTGGGGACAGGGGATGGCTACACCTTC
-	-	TRBV7-3	17	TRBJ2-2	CASSTHARIGRSGELFF	TGTGCCAGCAGCACCCACGCCCGGATCGGCCGGAGCGGGGAGCTGTTTTTT
TRBD2	-	TRBV5-1	18	TRBJ2-3	CASSLDRGLAGSTDTQYF	TGCGCCAGCAGCTTGGATAGGGGACTAGCGGGGAGCACAGATACGCAGTATTTT
-	-	TRBV6-6	14	TRBJ2-5	CASSFDSSRETQYF	TGTGCCAGCAGTTTCGACTCTAGTCGGGAGACCCAGTACTTC
TRBD1	-	TRBV5-6	14	TRBJ2-7	CASSRQGISYEQYF	TGTGCCAGCAGCAGACAGGGAATAAGCTACGAGCAGTACTTC
TRBD1	-	TRBV12-3/TRBV12-4	12	TRBJ2-1	CASTGGPNEQFF	TGTGCCAGTACAGGGGGCCCCAATGAGCAGTTCTTC
TRBD1	-	TRBV10-1	14	TRBJ1-6	CAVGQGEYNSPLHF	TGCGCCGTCGGACAGGGCGAATATAATTCACCCCTCCACTTT
TRBD2	-	TRBV4-1	19	TRBJ2-1	CASSLEGLAGGRTYNEQFF	TGCGCCAGCAGCCTAGAGGGGCTAGCGGGGGGGAGGACCTACAATGAGCAGTTCTTC
-	-	TRBV3-1/TRBV3-2	14	TRBJ1-2	CASSQPHRNRGYTF	TGTGCCAGCAGCCAACCACACAGGAACCGGGGCTACACCTTC